This passage covers 31 T cell receptor beta chains from one sample sequenced in a study of T-cell reconstitution after alpha-beta-depleted transplantation in children (dated by TCRdb to 2016 to 2017). The treatment or condition label here, explained by the study, means: allogeneic hematopoietic cell transplantation with graft depleted of TCRalphabeta T cells and CD19 B cells. The library was made by PCR. The instrument given in TCRdb is Illumina HiSeq 2500. TCR library preparation used molecular barcoding, with unique molecular identifiers applied to normalize quantification of the TCRbeta repertoire. The raw public reads went through TCRdb reprocessing: fastp at Q25, MiXCR clone calling, in-frame beta chains kept. Each CDR3 protein gets just one entry, which takes the most common genes and DNA from the rows behind it. The sample table shows about 110,000 distinct CDR3 sequences, and 5% to 8% are seen once. The ten largest clonotypes hold around 23% of the sample.

Here the sequenced sample was PBMCs, mostly from graft donor cells, taken 360 days after TCRalphabeta/CD19-depleted stem cell transplant. The source of these receptors is a male patient aged 2-15 years who had a stem cell transplant for acute lymphoblastic leukemia, so the T cells may come from the graft donor.

There are many counts of this clonotype. J is TRBJ1-5 and V is TRBV7-8; D is ambiguous. V lost 1 base and J lost 7, with 14 bases in between. The germline V gene has CDR1 SGHVS and CDR2 FQNEAQ. The CDR3 contains 15 residues. CDR3 nucleotides: TGTGCCAGCAGCTTAGGATCTCAGAGTCGCCAGCCCCAGCATTTT. Its translation: CASSLGSQSRQPQHF. The full variable domain, with the rest looked up from reference TRBV7-8 and TRBJ1-5, is GAGVSQSPRYKVAKRGQDVALRCDPISGHVSLFWYQQALGQGPEFLTYFQNEAQLDKSGLPSDRFFAERPEGSVSTLKIQRTQQEDSAVYLCASSLGSQSRQPQHFGDGTRLSIL.

In this sample, this clonotype turned up many times. The rearrangement links TRBV28 to TRBJ2-1; maybe TRBD2 (7 bases). The CDR3 sequence is 15 residues long. The V gene lost 7 bases and the J gene lost 10 bases, with 23 bases spanning the gap. Germline V gene sequence: CDR1 MDHEN, CDR2 SYDVKM. CDR3 region: CASIWDTGGTGEQFF. For the CDR3, the DNA is TGTGCCAGCATATGGGACACGGGGGGTACAGGGGAGCAGTTCTTC.

The rearrangement joins TRBV4-3 to TRBJ2-1; TRBD2 matches 7 bases. J was trimmed by 4 bases and V by 1 base; bases with no gene match: 7. From germline, CDR1 is LGHNA and CDR2 YSLEER. The CDR3 is made up of 16 amino acids. Here the CDR3 DNA reads TGCGCCAGCAGCCAAGGACCCAGCGGGACTTACAATGAGCAGTTCTTC. This encodes CASSQGPSGTYNEQFF.

V usage is TRBV14 and J usage is TRBJ2-3, with TRBD2 matching over 7 bases. This CDR3 has 17 amino acids. The V and J ends lost 0 bases and 4 bases, in that order; junction bases with no gene match: 10. Per the germline V gene, CDR1 is SGHDN and CDR2 is FVKESK. CDR3 DNA: TGTGCCAGCAGCCAAGATCGAGCGGGGTGGGTCGCAGATACGCAGTATTTT. It codes for CASSQDRAGWVADTQYF.

This clonotype was seen many times. This rearrangement joins TRBV7-9 to TRBJ1-2; D remains ambiguous. Germline V gives CDR1 SEHNR, CDR2 FQNEAQ (reference sequence). This CDR3 has 13 residues. With 2 bases removed from V and 2 bases from J, the gap between germline ends came to 6 bases. CDR3 nucleotides: TGTGCCAGCAGCTTAACAGAGAACTATGGCTACACCTTC. It yields the protein CASSLTENYGYTF.

This sequence joins TRBV20-1 and TRBJ2-2; D is possibly TRBD1 (5 bases). Germline CDR1 is DFQATT and CDR2 is SNEGSKA (reference sequence). V was cut by 2 bases and J by 5 bases, with 18 bases left in between. The CDR3 runs 16 residues. The DNA of the CDR3 is TGCAGTGCTAGATATAGAGAAGGGGAAAGGACCGGGGAGCTGTTTTTT. It yields the protein CSARYREGERTGELFF.

This clonotype appeared a few times. The rearrangement uses TRBV7-9 and TRBJ1-4; 8 bases fit TRBD1. After removal of 3 bases from V and 7 bases from J, the junction contained 4 bases not matched to a gene. Looked up from germline, CDR1 is SEHNR and CDR2 is FQNEAQ (reference sequence). There are 14 residues in the CDR3. For the CDR3, the DNA is TGTGCCAGCAGCTTCCAGGGGGCGAGTGAAAAACTGTTTTTT. Its protein is CASSFQGASEKLFF.

The J gene is TRBJ2-5, the V gene TRBV7-2; D possibly corresponds to TRBD2 (7 bases). Per the germline V gene, CDR1 is SGHTA and CDR2 is FQGNSA. CDR3 length: 13 amino acids. Trimming pared 8 bases from V and 4 bases from J, leaving 14 bases between. The CDR3 loop reads CASEGGPGETQYF. For the CDR3, the DNA is TGTGCCAGCGAGGGGGGGCCTGGAGAGACCCAGTACTTC.

This clonotype was detected many times. The chain carries TRBV12-3 or TRBV12-4 and TRBJ1-1; 8 nucleotides line up with TRBD1. Trimming removed 4 bases from V and 4 bases from J; junction bases left unmatched: 14. This CDR3 contains 17 residues. The CDR3 DNA follows: TGTGCCAGCAGTTCGGTGGACAGGGAAGGCCTGAGCACTGAAGCTTTCTTT. Protein: CASSSVDREGLSTEAFF.

This rearrangement joins TRBV2 to TRBJ1-2, with TRBD1 matching over 9 bases. Per the germline V gene, CDR1 is SNHLY and CDR2 is FYNNEI. The CDR3 sequence is 15 residues long. Unmatched junction bases numbered 5, after V lost 1 base and J lost 5 bases. In nucleotides, the CDR3 is TGTGCCAGCAGTGAAGGGGACAGGGTTAAATATGGCTACACCTTC. Translated: CASSEGDRVKYGYTF.

The genes are TRBV25-1 and TRBJ2-3; 9 bases match TRBD1. The CDR3 has 16 amino acids. Germline CDR1 reads MGHDK; CDR2 reads SYGVNS. V lost 1 base and J lost 0; bases outside the gene matches: 2. This CDR3 is CASSEWGTGSTDTQYF. The CDR3 region has the DNA TGTGCCAGCAGTGAATGGGGGACAGGGAGCACAGATACGCAGTATTTT.

This clonotype was observed many times. The chain has TRBV5-6 and TRBJ2-1; TRBD2 agrees at 8 bases. Germline V gene data show CDR1 as SGHDT and CDR2 as YYEEEE. The CDR3 runs to 15 residues. V was pared by 5 bases and J by 12 bases, with 16 bases of the junction left unmatched. The CDR3 region is CASSPGGLAVEGQFF. CDR3 sequence (DNA): TGTGCCAGCAGTCCCGGCGGACTAGCAGTTGAGGGGCAGTTCTTC.

This clonotype was observed at least ten times. The rearrangement joins TRBV21-1 to TRBJ1-4. TRBV21-1 is recorded as a pseudogene. The length of the CDR3 is 20 residues. CDR3 protein: CASSKGTFNREGATNEKLFF. The CDR3 bases are TGTGCCAGCAGCAAAGGGACTTTTAACAGGGAGGGGGCAACTAATGAAAAACTGTTTTTT.

This clonotype has at least ten counts. The chain uses TRBV11-2 and TRBJ2-4; 7 bases agree with TRBD2. The CDR3 contains 18 residues. The V gene end was trimmed by 4 bases and the J gene end by 2 bases; junction bases not matched to a gene: 14. CDR1 SGHAT and CDR2 FQNNGV come from the germline V gene. This chain's CDR3 is CASSSRPAGEGTKNIQYF. The CDR3 coding sequence is TGTGCCAGCAGCTCTCGTCCGGCGGGAGAGGGGACCAAAAACATTCAGTACTTC. Drawing the rest from reference TRBV11-2 and TRBJ2-4, the complete variable domain is EAGVAQSPRYKIIEKRQSVAFWCNPISGHATLYWYQQILGQGPKLLIQFQNNGVVDDSQLPKDRFSAERLKGVDSTLKIQPAKLEDSAVYLCASSSRPAGEGTKNIQYFGAGTRLSVL.

This clonotype showed up many times. The chain carries TRBV4-3 and TRBJ2-7; D ambiguous. V gave up 4 bases and J gave up 7 bases, with 20 bases separating them. The CDR3 is 15 amino acids. Germline V gene sequence: CDR1 LGHNA, CDR2 YSLEER. DNA of the CDR3: TGCGCCAGCAGCCTTTACGGGCAGGCCCCCGAAGAGCAGTACTTC. This codes for CASSLYGQAPEEQYF.

This chain uses TRBV6-5 with TRBJ1-2, with a tentative D call TRBD1 (6 bases). V lost 2 bases and J lost 5, with 12 bases in between. The CDR3 extends over 14 amino acids. The germline gives CDR1 MNHEY, CDR2 SVGAGI. CDR3 in DNA: TGTGCCAGCAGTTACGGGGGGGGCGATTATGGCTACACCTTC. This gives the protein CASSYGGGDYGYTF.

The chain carries TRBV4-3 and TRBJ2-2; 8 bases are a match to TRBD2. Unmatched junction bases numbered 9, after V lost 7 bases and J lost 2 bases. This CDR3 is built from 16 residues. Germline lookup yields CDR1 LGHNA and CDR2 YSLEER. The CDR3 DNA is TGCGCCAGCACCCCAAGGGTAGCGGGAAACACCGGGGAGCTGTTTTTT. Amino acid sequence: CASTPRVAGNTGELFF.

The sample holds many counts of this clonotype. CDR3 nucleotide sequence: TGTGCCAGCAGCTTATATGGGAGAGCATCCTACAATGAGCAGTTCTTC. Its protein product is CASSLYGRASYNEQFF. V is TRBV7-3 and J is TRBJ2-1, with a weak D call TRBD2 (5 bases). V lost 2 bases and J lost 1, with 12 bases in between. This CDR3 is built from 16 residues. Per the germline V gene, CDR1 is SGHTA and CDR2 is FQGTGA.

The V and J genes are TRBV28 and TRBJ2-7; D ambiguous. V was clipped by 3 bases and J by 2 bases, with 20 bases between them. CDR1 is MDHEN, CDR2 SYDVKM, per germline. This CDR3 is 17 amino acids long. The CDR3 bases are TGTGCCAGCAGTTTTCTCCGAAGAGGTTTAGGGACCTACGAGCAGTACTTC. Residues: CASSFLRRGLGTYEQYF.

This clonotype showed up many times. The rearrangement joins TRBV27 to TRBJ2-2; D is unresolved. Trimming shortened V by 5 bases and J by 4 bases, and 8 bases separated the two germline ends. The CDR3 has 13 residues. CDR1 and CDR2 from the germline V gene are MNHEY and SMNVEV (reference sequence). In nucleotides, the CDR3 is TGTGCCAGCAGTCCTCTCGGCACCGGGGAGCTGTTTTTT. This encodes CASSPLGTGELFF.

This clonotype was seen many times. The gene calls are TRBV20-1 and TRBJ2-7; D is possibly TRBD1 (6 bases). Germline CDR1 reads DFQATT; CDR2 reads SNEGSKA (reference sequence). This CDR3 has 15 amino acids. V was cut by 0 bases and J by 1 base, with 13 bases left in between. This chain's CDR3 is CSARDRGHPSYEQYF. DNA for the CDR3: TGCAGTGCTAGAGATAGGGGACACCCATCCTACGAGCAGTACTTC.

The chain carries TRBV4-3 and TRBJ1-1; D unresolved. Germline lookup yields CDR1 LGHNA and CDR2 YSLEER. The CDR3 consists of 13 residues. The germline V and J ends were trimmed by 1 base and 4 bases, with 7 bases remaining between them. The CDR3 DNA reads as TGCGCCAGCAGCCAAGGATGGGTCACTGAAGCTTTCTTT. Its protein is CASSQGWVTEAFF.

Many counts were recorded for this clonotype. V usage is TRBV10-3 and J usage is TRBJ1-5; 7 nucleotides align to TRBD1. V gave up 2 bases and J gave up 0 bases; unmatched junction bases: 4. The CDR3 consists of 16 residues. Germline CDR1 and CDR2: ENHRY and SYGVKD. In DNA, the CDR3 is TGTGCCATCAGTGAGAGGGACAGCCCTAGCAATCAGCCCCAGCATTTT. This sequence encodes CAISERDSPSNQPQHF.

The J gene is TRBJ2-5, the V gene TRBV9; TRBD1 aligns across 8 bases. This CDR3 is 14 amino acids long. Per the germline V gene, CDR1 is SGDLS and CDR2 is YYNGEE. Losses at the gene ends were 6 bases for V and 5 bases for J; bases not matched to a gene: 9. The CDR3 nucleotides are TGTGCCAGCACCCTGACAGGGGAGGAGGAGACCCAGTACTTC. It yields the protein CASTLTGEEETQYF.

The rearrangement joins TRBV10-3 to TRBJ2-5; TRBD2 might be the D (7 bases). Trimming took off 2 bases at V and 5 bases at J, with 21 bases between the two ends. Per the germline V gene, CDR1 is ENHRY and CDR2 is SYGVKD. This CDR3 spans 17 amino acids. CDR3 sequence (DNA): TGTGCCATCAGTGAGCCGTCATGGGGGGGGCAAGGGGAGACCCAGTACTTC. Protein: CAISEPSWGGQGETQYF.

This chain uses TRBV6-5 with TRBJ2-3, with 9 nucleotides matching TRBD1. The CDR3 spans 16 residues. Germline-derived CDR1 and CDR2 are MNHEY and SVGAGI. The trim removed 2 bases at V and 2 bases at J, leaving 5 bases unmatched. CDR3 sequence reads: CASSYHRGRNTDTQYF. For the CDR3, the DNA is TGTGCCAGCAGTTACCACAGGGGGCGGAACACAGATACGCAGTATTTT.

This clonotype came up many times. The chain recombines TRBV7-8 with TRBJ2-1, with 8 nucleotides matching TRBD2. Unmatched junction bases numbered 13, after V lost 4 bases and J lost 11 bases. Germline V gene sequence: CDR1 SGHVS, CDR2 FQNEAQ. The length of the CDR3 is 15 residues. The CDR3 protein is CASSWDSGVLIQQFF. CDR3 nucleotides: TGTGCCAGCAGCTGGGATAGCGGGGTACTAATCCAGCAGTTCTTC. The whole variable domain, filled in from reference TRBV7-8 and TRBJ2-1, reads GAGVSQSPRYKVAKRGQDVALRCDPISGHVSLFWYQQALGQGPEFLTYFQNEAQLDKSGLPSDRFFAERPEGSVSTLKIQRTQQEDSAVYLCASSWDSGVLIQQFFGPGTRLTVL.

This clonotype came up a few times. This rearrangement joins TRBV9 to TRBJ1-2; the match to TRBD1 covers 12 bases. From germline, CDR1 is SGDLS and CDR2 YYNGEE. The CDR3 runs 15 residues. V shed 0 bases and J 6 bases; nucleotides not matched to a gene: 3. CDR3 DNA: TGTGCCAGCAGCGTAGGGGACAGGGGGCAAGATGGCTACACCTTC. Residues: CASSVGDRGQDGYTF.

The chain recombines TRBV27 with TRBJ2-2, with a tentative D call TRBD1 (6 bases). Per the germline V gene, CDR1 is MNHEY and CDR2 is SMNVEV (reference sequence). V shed 5 bases and J shed 5 bases, with 12 bases lying between them. This CDR3 is 14 amino acids long. The CDR3 DNA reads TGTGCCAGCAGTCCAACAGGGTGGACCGGGGAGCTGTTTTTT. It translates to CASSPTGWTGELFF.

Ten or more counts support this clonotype. The CDR3 DNA is TGCGCCAGCAGCTCGAGGGGCGAAACCGGGGAGCTGTTTTTT. This codes for CASSSRGETGELFF. V usage is TRBV5-1 and J usage is TRBJ2-2; D may be TRBD1 or TRBD2 (5 bases each). V was cut by 3 bases and J by 5 bases, with 11 bases left in between. CDR1 and CDR2 (germline): SGHRS, YFSETQ. There are 14 residues in the CDR3.

At least ten counts were recorded for this clonotype. The rearrangement uses TRBV28 and TRBJ1-6, with a tentative D call TRBD1 (5 bases). The germline V gene encodes CDR1 MDHEN and CDR2 SYDVKM. This CDR3 spans 15 amino acids. V was cut by 7 bases and J by 8 bases, with 18 bases left in between. The CDR3 region has the DNA TGTGCCAGCACATTACGGGGGTTGGGGGATTCACCCCTCCACTTT. It translates to CASTLRGLGDSPLHF.